The source of this TCR beta chain is a study of cytomegalovirus exposure and HLA in healthy donors. Overall study results and limits: TCR beta V- and J-gene trimming was later associated with a missense DCLRE1C variant. Sequencing depth across donors, presence/absence analyses assumed, was roughly uniform.

The PCR used 60 Vbeta and 13 Jbeta primers. Generated by immunoSEQ multiplex PCR, the TCRdb table keeps only in-frame clones and is missing some. The sample records over 110,000 clones, around 85% being singletons. CDR1 is MNHEY and CDR2 is SMNVEV in the germline V gene (reference sequence). CDR3 length: 13 amino acids. V was clipped by 5 bases and J by 8 bases, with 12 bases between them. Worth noting for this clone: The antigen is unknown.

This TCR derives from a woman aged 45-59 years in good health and CMV-seropositive. V usage is TRBV27 and J usage is TRBJ1-4; a weak D match, TRBD1 (5 bases). Sequencing input: PBMCs. The chain's CDR3 is CASSLRQREKLFF. Written as DNA, the CDR3 is TGTGCCAGCAGTCTCCGACAGCGCGAAAAACTGTTTTTT.